This TCR beta chain was sequenced in a study of graft-versus-host responses after intestinal transplantation. Data came from immunoSEQ multiplex PCR; TCRdb stores just in-frame clones and leaves some out. The sample lists over 70,000 clones, 85% to 95% occurring once. The CDR3 consists of 16 residues. J was trimmed by 5 bases and V by 0 bases; bases with no gene match: 8. Germline V gives CDR1 MGHRA, CDR2 YSYEKL. In its sample, this clone was seen once. Its antigen is still unknown. The chain is built from TRBV4-1 and TRBJ2-7, with 9 bases identical to TRBD2. This TCR derives from a human donor who received an intestinal transplant. The sequencing here drew on unstimulated CD8+ T cells sorted from spleen or lymph node cells, taken before intestinal transplant. The CDR3 DNA sequence: TGCGCCAGCAGCCAAGATCGGCGGGAGGGCCGGGACGAGCAGTACTTC. This codes for CASSQDRREGRDEQYF.